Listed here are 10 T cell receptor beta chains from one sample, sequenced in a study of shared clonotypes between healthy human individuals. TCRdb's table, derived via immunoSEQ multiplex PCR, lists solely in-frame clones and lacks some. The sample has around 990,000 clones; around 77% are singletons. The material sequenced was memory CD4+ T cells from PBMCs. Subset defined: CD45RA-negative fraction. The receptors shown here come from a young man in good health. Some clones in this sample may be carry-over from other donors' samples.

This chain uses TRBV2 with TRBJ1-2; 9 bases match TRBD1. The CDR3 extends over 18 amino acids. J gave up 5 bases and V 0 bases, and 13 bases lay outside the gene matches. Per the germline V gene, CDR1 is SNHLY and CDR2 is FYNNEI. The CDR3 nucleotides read TGTGCCAGCAGTGAAGCTGGCACAGGGGGCCTCCGGAGGTATGGCTACACCTTC. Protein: CASSEAGTGGLRRYGYTF.

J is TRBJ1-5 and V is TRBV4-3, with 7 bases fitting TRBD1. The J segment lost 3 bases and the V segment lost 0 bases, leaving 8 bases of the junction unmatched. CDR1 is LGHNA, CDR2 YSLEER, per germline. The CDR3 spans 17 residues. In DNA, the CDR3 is TGCGCCAGCAGCCAAGATCATTGGGGACAGATCAATCAGCCCCAGCATTTT. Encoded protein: CASSQDHWGQINQPQHF.

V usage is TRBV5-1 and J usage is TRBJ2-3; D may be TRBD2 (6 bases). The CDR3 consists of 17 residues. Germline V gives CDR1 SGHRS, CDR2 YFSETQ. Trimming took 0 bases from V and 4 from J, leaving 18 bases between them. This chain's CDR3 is CASSLGALGSGADTQYF. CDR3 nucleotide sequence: TGCGCCAGCAGCTTGGGGGCGTTAGGATCGGGGGCAGATACGCAGTATTTT. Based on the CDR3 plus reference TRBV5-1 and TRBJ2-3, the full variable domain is KAGVTQTPRYLIKTRGQQVTLSCSPISGHRSVSWYQQTPGQGLQFLFEYFSETQRNKGNFPGRFSGRQFSNSRSEMNVSTLELGDSALYLCASSLGALGSGADTQYFGPGTRLTVL.

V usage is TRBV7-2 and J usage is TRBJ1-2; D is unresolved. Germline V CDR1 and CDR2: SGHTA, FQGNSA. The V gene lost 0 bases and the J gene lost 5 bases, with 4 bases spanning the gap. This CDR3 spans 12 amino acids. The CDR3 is CASSLASYGYTF. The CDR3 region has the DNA TGTGCCAGCAGCTTAGCCTCATATGGCTACACCTTC.

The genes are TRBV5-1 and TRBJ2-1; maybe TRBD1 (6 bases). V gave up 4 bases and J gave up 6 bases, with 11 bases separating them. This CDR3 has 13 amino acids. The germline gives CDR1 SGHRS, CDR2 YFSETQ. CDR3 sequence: CASSVGQTNEQFF. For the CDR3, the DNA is TGCGCCAGCAGCGTCGGACAGACCAATGAGCAGTTCTTC.

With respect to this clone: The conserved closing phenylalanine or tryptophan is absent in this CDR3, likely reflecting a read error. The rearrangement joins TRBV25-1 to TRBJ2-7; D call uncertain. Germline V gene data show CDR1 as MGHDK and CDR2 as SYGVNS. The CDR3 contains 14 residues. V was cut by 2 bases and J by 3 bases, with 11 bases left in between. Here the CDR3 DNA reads TGTGCCAGCAGTGAAGGCTGGGGAATCTACGAGCAGTACCTC. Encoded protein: CASSEGWGIYEQYL.

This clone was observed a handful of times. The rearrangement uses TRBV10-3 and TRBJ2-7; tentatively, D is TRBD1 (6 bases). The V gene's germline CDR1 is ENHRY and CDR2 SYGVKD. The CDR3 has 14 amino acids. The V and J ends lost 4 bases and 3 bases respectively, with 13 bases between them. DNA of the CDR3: TGTGCCATCAGTGGAGGTCAGGGGTACTACGAGCAGTACTTC. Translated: CAISGGQGYYEQYF.

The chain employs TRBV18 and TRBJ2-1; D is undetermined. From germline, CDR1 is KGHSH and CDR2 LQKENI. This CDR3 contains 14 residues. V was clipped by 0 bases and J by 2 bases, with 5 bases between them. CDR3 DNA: TGTGCCAGCTCACCACCAACTACCTACAATGAGCAGTTCTTC. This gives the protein CASSPPTTYNEQFF.

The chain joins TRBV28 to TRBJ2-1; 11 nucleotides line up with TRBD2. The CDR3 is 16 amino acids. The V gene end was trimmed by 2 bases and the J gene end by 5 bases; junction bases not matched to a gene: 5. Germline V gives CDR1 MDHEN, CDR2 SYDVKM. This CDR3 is CASSLRGTSGDNEQFF. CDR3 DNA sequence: TGTGCCAGCAGTTTACGCGGGACTAGCGGAGACAATGAGCAGTTCTTC.

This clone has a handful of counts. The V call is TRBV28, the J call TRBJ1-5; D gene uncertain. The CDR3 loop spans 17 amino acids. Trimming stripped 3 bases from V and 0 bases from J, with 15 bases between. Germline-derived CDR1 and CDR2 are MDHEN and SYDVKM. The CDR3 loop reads CASSFTHVSRSNQPQHF. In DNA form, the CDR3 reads TGTGCCAGCAGTTTTACCCATGTTTCCCGTAGCAATCAGCCCCAGCATTTT.